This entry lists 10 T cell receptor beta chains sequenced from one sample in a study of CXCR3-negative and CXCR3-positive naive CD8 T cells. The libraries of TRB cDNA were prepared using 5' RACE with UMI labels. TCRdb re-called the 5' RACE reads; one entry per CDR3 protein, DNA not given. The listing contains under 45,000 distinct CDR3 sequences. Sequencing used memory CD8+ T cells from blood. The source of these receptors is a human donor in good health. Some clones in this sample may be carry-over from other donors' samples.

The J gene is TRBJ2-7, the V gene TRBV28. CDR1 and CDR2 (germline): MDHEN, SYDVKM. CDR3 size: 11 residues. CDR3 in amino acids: CASSFFYEQYF.

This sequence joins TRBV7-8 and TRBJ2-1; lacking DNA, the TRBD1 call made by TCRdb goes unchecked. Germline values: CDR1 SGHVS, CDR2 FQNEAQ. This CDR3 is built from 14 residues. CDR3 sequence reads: CASSHRDRVDEQFF.

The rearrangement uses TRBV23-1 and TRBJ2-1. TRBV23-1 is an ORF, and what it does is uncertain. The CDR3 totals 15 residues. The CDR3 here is CASSQFRSSYNEQFF.

CDR3 in amino acids: CASSETWSSYNEQFF. The rearrangement uses TRBV6-2 or TRBV6-3 and TRBJ2-1. The germline gives CDR1 MNHEY, CDR2 SVGEGT. The CDR3 is 15 amino acids.

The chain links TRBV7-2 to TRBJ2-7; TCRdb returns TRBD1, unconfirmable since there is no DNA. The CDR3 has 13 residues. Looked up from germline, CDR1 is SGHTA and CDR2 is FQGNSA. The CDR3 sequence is CASSMGQVGEQYF.

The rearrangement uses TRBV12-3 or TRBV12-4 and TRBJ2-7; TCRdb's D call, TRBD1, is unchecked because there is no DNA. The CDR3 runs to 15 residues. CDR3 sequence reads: CASSPPRTGIYEQYF.

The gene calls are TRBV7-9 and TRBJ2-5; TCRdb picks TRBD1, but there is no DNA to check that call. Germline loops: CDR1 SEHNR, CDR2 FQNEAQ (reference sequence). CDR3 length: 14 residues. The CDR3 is CASNIMGGQETQYF.

The CDR3 loop is CASARGVPVLTGELFF. The rearrangement joins TRBV6-5 to TRBJ2-2; the TRBD1 assignment by TCRdb is unverifiable without DNA. The length of the CDR3 is 16 residues. Germline V gives CDR1 MNHEY, CDR2 SVGAGI.

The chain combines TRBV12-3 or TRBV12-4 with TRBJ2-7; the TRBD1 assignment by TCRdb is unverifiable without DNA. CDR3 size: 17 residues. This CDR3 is CASSPLVGQGPKHEQYF.

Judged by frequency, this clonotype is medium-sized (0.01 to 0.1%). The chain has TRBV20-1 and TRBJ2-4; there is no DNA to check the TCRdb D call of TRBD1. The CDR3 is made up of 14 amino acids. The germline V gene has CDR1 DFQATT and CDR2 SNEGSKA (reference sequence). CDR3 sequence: CSASAISGTVLQYF.